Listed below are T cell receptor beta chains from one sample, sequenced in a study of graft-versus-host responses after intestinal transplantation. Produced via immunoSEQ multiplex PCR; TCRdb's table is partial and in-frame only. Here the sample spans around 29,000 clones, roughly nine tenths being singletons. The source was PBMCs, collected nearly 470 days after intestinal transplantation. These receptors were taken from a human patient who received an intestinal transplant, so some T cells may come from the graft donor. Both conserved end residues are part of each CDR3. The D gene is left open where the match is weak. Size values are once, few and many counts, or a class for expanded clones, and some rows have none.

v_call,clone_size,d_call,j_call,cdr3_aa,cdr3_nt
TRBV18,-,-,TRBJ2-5,CASSPRQTGETQYF,TGTGCCAGCTCACCCCGCCAAACGGGGGAGACCCAGTACTTC
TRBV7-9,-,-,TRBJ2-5,CASSLTPGAGPQWETQYF,TGTGCCAGCAGCTTAACTCCCGGGGCGGGACCACAGTGGGAGACCCAGTACTTC
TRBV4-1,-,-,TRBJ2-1,CASSHSGRSSYNEQFF,TGCGCCAGCAGCCATTCCGGACGGAGCTCCTACAATGAGCAGTTCTTC
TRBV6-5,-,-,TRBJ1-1,CASSYIGRGNTEAFF,TGTGCCAGCAGTTATATCGGCAGGGGGAACACTGAAGCTTTCTTT
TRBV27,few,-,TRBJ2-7,CASSLKRNYEQYF,TGTGCCAGCAGTTTAAAAAGGAACTACGAGCAGTACTTC
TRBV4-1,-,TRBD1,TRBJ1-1,CASSPGQGTEAFF,TGCGCCAGCAGCCCCGGACAGGGCACTGAAGCTTTCTTT
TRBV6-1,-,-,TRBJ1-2,CASSGQLGGYTF,TGTGCCAGCAGCGGACAGTTAGGGGGCTACACCTTC
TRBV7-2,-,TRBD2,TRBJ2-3,CASSPDRRTSGGAKDTQYF,TGTGCCAGCAGCCCCGATAGGCGGACTAGCGGGGGGGCCAAAGATACGCAGTATTTT
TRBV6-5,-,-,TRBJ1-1,CASIPLQGRTEAFF,TGTGCCAGCATCCCCTTACAGGGCCGCACTGAAGCTTTCTTT
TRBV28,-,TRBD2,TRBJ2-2,CASSISSGRYAGELFF,TGTGCCAGCAGTATCTCTAGCGGGAGGTACGCCGGGGAGCTGTTTTTT
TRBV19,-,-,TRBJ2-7,CASSSLPGDEQYF,TGTGCCAGTAGTTCCCTCCCCGGTGACGAGCAGTACTTC
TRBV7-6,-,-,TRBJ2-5,CASSPAQETQYF,TGTGCCAGCAGCCCGGCCCAAGAGACCCAGTACTTC
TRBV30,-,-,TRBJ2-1,CAWSGVVRYEQFF,TGTGCCTGGAGTGGGGTGGTTCGTTATGAGCAGTTCTTC
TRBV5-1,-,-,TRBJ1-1,CASSLGPLNTEAFF,TGCGCCAGCAGCCTAGGACCCCTGAACACTGAAGCTTTCTTT
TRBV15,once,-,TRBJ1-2,CATGRGRIGPIGYTF,TGTGCCACCGGCAGAGGGCGGATAGGCCCTATCGGCTACACCTTC
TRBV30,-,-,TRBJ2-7,CAWSPWRPPGTWGYEQYF,TGTGCCTGGAGTCCCTGGAGGCCCCCGGGTACTTGGGGCTACGAGCAGTACTTC
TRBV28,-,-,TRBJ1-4,CASSLGLPYNEKLFF,TGTGCCAGCAGTTTAGGGCTCCCTTATAATGAAAAACTGTTTTTT
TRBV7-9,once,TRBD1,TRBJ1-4,CASSSRDRDEKLFF,TGTGCCAGCAGCTCTAGAGACAGGGATGAAAAACTGTTTTTT
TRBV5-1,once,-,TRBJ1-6,CASSLDQGSPPHF,TGCGCCAGCAGCTTGGATCAGGGCTCACCCCCCCACTTT
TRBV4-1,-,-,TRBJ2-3,CASSQDFRADTQYF,TGCGCCAGCAGCCAAGATTTCCGGGCAGATACGCAGTATTTT
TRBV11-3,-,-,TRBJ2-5,CASSLGQETQYF,TGTGCCAGCAGCTTAGGGCAAGAGACCCAGTACTTC
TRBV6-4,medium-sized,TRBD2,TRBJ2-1,CASSDLAGADEQFF,TGTGCCAGCAGTGATCTAGCGGGAGCGGATGAGCAGTTCTTC
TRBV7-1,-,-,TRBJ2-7,CASSLWVGYEQYF,TGTGCCAGCAGCTTATGGGTAGGGTACGAGCAGTACTTC
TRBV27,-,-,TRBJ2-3,CASSLWPTDTQYF,TGTGCCAGCAGTTTATGGCCCACAGATACGCAGTATTTT
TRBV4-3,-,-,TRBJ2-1,CASSQDRWGDNEQFF,TGCGCCAGCAGCCAAGATCGGTGGGGGGACAATGAGCAGTTCTTC
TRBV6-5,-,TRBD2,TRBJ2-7,CASWTTSGATYEQYF,TGTGCCAGCTGGACTACTAGCGGGGCAACCTACGAGCAGTACTTC
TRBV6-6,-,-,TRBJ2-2,CASSYSNGELFF,TGTGCCAGCAGTTACTCTAACGGGGAGCTGTTTTTT
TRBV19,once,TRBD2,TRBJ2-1,CASSRNPFGGGFGGTNNEQFF,TGTGCCAGTAGTCGCAATCCTTTCGGTGGAGGGTTTGGGGGGACTAACAATGAGCAGTTCTTC
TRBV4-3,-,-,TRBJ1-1,CASSQDLWGNTEAFF,TGCGCCAGCAGCCAAGATCTTTGGGGAAACACTGAAGCTTTCTTT
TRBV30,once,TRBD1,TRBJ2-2,CAWGTGVVAGELFF,TGTGCCTGGGGGACAGGGGTCGTCGCCGGGGAGCTGTTTTTT
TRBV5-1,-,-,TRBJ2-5,CASSSQDRNQETQYF,TGCGCCAGCAGCTCCCAAGACAGAAACCAAGAGACCCAGTACTTC
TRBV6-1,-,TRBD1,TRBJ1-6,CASTGQVNSPLHF,TGTGCCAGCACGGGACAGGTTAATTCACCCCTCCACTTT
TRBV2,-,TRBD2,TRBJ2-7,CASNPGLAVWEQYF,TGTGCCAGCAACCCGGGACTAGCGGTTTGGGAGCAGTACTTC
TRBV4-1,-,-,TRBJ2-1,CASGENEQFF,TGCGCCAGCGGAGAGAATGAGCAGTTCTTC
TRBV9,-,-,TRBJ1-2,CASSVDGGPNYGYTF,TGTGCCAGCAGCGTCGATGGCGGTCCTAACTATGGCTACACCTTC
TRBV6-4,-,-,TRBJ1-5,CASSDSRGFGEGNQPQHF,TGTGCCAGCAGTGACTCGAGGGGTTTCGGGGAAGGAAATCAGCCCCAGCATTTT
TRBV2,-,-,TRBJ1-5,CAVGGYSNQPQHF,TGTGCCGTGGGGGGCTATAGCAATCAGCCCCAGCATTTT
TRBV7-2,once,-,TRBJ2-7,CASRRGSYYEQYF,TGTGCCAGCCGCCGAGGCAGCTACTACGAGCAGTACTTC
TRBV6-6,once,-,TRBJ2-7,CASSGVYEQYF,TGTGCCAGCAGTGGGGTCTACGAGCAGTACTTC
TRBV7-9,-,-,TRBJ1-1,CASSLGQGGPEAFF,TGTGCCAGCAGCTTAGGGCAGGGAGGGCCTGAAGCTTTCTTT
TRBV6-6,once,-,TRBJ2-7,CASSYGGYYEQYF,TGTGCCAGCAGTTACGGGGGTTACTACGAGCAGTACTTC
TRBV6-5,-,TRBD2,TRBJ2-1,CASSANRDYYNEQFF,TGTGCCAGCAGCGCAAATAGGGACTACTACAATGAGCAGTTCTTC
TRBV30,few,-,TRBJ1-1,CASQGPAEAFF,TGTGCCAGCCAGGGGCCGGCTGAAGCTTTCTTT
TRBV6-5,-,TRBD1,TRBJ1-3,CASSGTDSGNTIYF,TGTGCCAGCAGCGGGACAGACTCTGGAAACACCATATATTTT
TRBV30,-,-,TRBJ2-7,CAWSPTSYEQYF,TGTGCCTGGAGCCCAACATCCTACGAGCAGTACTTC
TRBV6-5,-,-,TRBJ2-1,CASSSQGTRAYNEQFF,TGTGCCAGCAGTTCCCAGGGGACACGTGCCTACAATGAGCAGTTCTTC
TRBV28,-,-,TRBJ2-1,CASGGLGNEQFF,TGTGCCAGTGGGGGGCTTGGAAATGAGCAGTTCTTC
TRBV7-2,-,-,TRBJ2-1,CASSFSDHPPNEQFF,TGTGCCAGCAGCTTTTCCGATCACCCACCCAATGAGCAGTTCTTC
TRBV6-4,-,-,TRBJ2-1,CASSDSGTIDRQFF,TGTGCCAGCAGTGACTCCGGTACCATCGACCGGCAGTTCTTC
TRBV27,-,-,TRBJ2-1,CASSLGVRNEQFF,TGTGCCAGCAGTTTGGGGGTACGCAATGAGCAGTTCTTC
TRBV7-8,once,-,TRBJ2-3,CASSLGSLPSTDTQYF,TGTGCCAGCAGCTTAGGAAGCCTTCCGAGCACAGATACGCAGTATTTT
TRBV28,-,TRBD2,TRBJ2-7,CASSLHPSLASGLSYEQYF,TGTGCCAGCAGTTTACACCCTAGTCTGGCTAGCGGGTTATCCTACGAGCAGTACTTC
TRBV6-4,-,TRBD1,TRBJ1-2,CASSDSADRGQEGYTF,TGTGCCAGCAGTGACTCGGCGGACAGGGGGCAGGAAGGCTACACCTTC
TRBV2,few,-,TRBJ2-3,CASSLESTTSTDTQYF,TGTGCCAGCAGTCTTGAATCAACCACCTCCACAGATACGCAGTATTTT
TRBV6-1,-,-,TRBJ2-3,CASSEVSGSTDTQYF,TGTGCCAGCAGTGAAGTAAGCGGGAGCACAGATACGCAGTATTTT